The clone carrying this T cell receptor beta chain turned up a few times. Its target is not known. This CDR3 contains 14 residues. Per the germline V gene, CDR1 is LNHDA and CDR2 is SQIVND (reference sequence). J was trimmed by 7 bases and V by 6 bases; bases with no gene match: 9. These data originate in a study of T cell responses to AZD1222 COVID-19 vaccine. The data were produced by immunoSEQ multiplex PCR, yet TCRdb's version contains in-frame clones alone and is incomplete. The repertoire holds about 270,000 clones, almost 95% seen once, with approximately 0.52% in the top ten. Doses given second, at about 4 or about 12 weeks, were pooled. Findings and caveats of the study: Vaccination with two AZD1222 doses was followed by a rise in Spike-specific TCR breadth and depth.

This sequence joins TRBV19 and TRBJ1-2; 9 nucleotides line up with TRBD1. The material was peripheral blood, obtained 28 days after the second AZD1222 dose. The sequence came from an adult who received the AZD1222 COVID-19 vaccine. The CDR3 DNA reads TGTGCCAGTAGCGAACAGGGGGCTGTTGGTGGCTACACCTTC. Its protein is CASSEQGAVGGYTF.